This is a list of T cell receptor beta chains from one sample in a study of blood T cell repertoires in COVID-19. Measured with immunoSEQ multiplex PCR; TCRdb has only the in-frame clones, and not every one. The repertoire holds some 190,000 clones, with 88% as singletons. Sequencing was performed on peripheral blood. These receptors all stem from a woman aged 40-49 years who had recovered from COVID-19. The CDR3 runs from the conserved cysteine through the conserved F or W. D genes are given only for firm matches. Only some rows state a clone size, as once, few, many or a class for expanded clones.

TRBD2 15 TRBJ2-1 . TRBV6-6 CASSVAGWGVNEQFF TGTGCCAGCAGTGTAGCGGGCTGGGGCGTAAATGAGCAGTTCTTC
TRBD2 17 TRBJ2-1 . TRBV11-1 CASSLAGTSGSTNEQFF TGTGCCAGCAGCTTAGCCGGGACTAGCGGGAGCACCAATGAGCAGTTCTTC
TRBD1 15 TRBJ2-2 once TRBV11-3 CASSLGQGNTGELFF TGTGCCAGCAGCTTAGGACAGGGGAACACCGGGGAGCTGTTTTTT
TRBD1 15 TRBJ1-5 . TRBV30 CAWSSPGGAGQPQHF TGTGCCTGGAGTTCTCCAGGGGGCGCGGGTCAGCCCCAGCATTTT
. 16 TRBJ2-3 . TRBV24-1 CATSRGLGLRIDTQYF TGTGCCACCAGTAGGGGGCTGGGACTCCGAATAGATACGCAGTATTTT
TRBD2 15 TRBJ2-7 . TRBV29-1 CSVEDPTSGAYEQYF TGCAGCGTTGAAGACCCGACTAGCGGGGCCTACGAGCAGTACTTC
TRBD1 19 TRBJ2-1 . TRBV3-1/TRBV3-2 CASSHISREKGQGANEQFF TGTGCCAGCAGCCATATAAGCCGGGAAAAGGGACAGGGGGCGAATGAGCAGTTCTTC
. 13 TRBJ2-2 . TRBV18 CASSPSSPGELFF TGTGCCAGCTCACCTAGCTCCCCCGGGGAGCTGTTTTTT
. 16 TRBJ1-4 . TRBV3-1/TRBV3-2 CASSRLDPGYNEKLFF TGTGCCAGCAGCCGATTAGACCCGGGGTATAATGAAAAACTGTTTTTT
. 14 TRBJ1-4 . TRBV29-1 CSVSKGGANEKLFF TGCAGCGTTTCCAAGGGGGGGGCTAATGAAAAACTGTTTTTT
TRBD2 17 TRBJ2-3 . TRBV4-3 CASSRTGTSGATDTQYF TGCGCCAGCAGCCGCACCGGGACTAGCGGAGCCACAGATACGCAGTATTTT
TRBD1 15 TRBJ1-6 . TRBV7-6 CASSERSGGNSPLHF TGTGCCAGCAGCGAAAGATCAGGGGGTAATTCACCCCTCCACTTT
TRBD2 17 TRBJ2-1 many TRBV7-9 CASSSPRTSGSADEQFF TGTGCCAGCAGCTCACCCAGGACTAGCGGGAGTGCCGATGAGCAGTTCTTC
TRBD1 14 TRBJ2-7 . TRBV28 CASSPTQGVYEQYF TGTGCCAGCAGTCCTACCCAGGGGGTGTACGAGCAGTACTTC
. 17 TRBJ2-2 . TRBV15 CATSREWASANTGELFF TGTGCCACCAGCAGAGAGTGGGCATCAGCCAACACCGGGGAGCTGTTTTTT
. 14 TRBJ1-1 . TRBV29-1 CSVHTGFGNTEAFF TGCAGCGTCCACACAGGATTTGGGAACACTGAAGCTTTCTTT
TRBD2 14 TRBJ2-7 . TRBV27 CASSLASGKYEQYF TGTGCCAGCAGTTTAGCTAGCGGGAAGTACGAGCAGTACTTC
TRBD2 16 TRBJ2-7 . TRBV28 CASSLGTSGKVYEQYF TGTGCCAGCAGTTTAGGGACTAGCGGGAAAGTCTACGAGCAGTACTTC
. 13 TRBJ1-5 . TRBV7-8 CASSPPGVQPQHF TGTGCCAGCAGCCCCCCGGGGGTCCAGCCCCAGCATTTT
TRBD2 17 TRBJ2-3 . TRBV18 CASSPPGTSASTDTQYF TGTGCCAGCTCACCACCGGGGACTAGCGCCAGCACAGATACGCAGTATTTT
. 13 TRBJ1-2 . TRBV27 CASSGTPFYGYTF TGTGCCAGCAGCGGGACTCCCTTCTATGGCTACACCTTC
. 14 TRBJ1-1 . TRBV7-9 CASSPRVGDTEAFF TGTGCCAGCAGCCCCAGGGTTGGGGACACTGAAGCTTTCTTT
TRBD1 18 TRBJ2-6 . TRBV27 CASSLEGTGPSGANVLTF TGTGCCAGCAGTTTAGAAGGGACAGGCCCCTCTGGGGCCAACGTCCTGACTTTC
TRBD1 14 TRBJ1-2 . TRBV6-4 CASRPTTGVYGYTF TGTGCCAGCAGACCCACCACAGGGGTCTATGGCTACACCTTC
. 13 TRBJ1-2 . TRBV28 CASSNRFFYGYTF TGTGCCAGCAGTAACAGGTTTTTCTATGGCTACACCTTC
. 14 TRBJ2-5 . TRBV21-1 CASSYRVRGVTQYF TGTGCCAGCAGCTACAGGGTCCGAGGGGTGACCCAGTACTTC
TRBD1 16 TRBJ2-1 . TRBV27 CASSPHPGQGIHEQFF TGTGCCAGCAGTCCCCATCCGGGACAGGGTATCCATGAGCAGTTCTTC
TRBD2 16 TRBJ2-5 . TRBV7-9 CASSLRLAGGMETQYF TGTGCCAGCAGCTTAAGACTAGCGGGAGGTATGGAGACCCAGTACTTC
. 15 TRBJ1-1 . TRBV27 CASRLSAAMNTEAFF TGTGCCAGCAGGCTTTCGGCAGCGATGAACACTGAAGCTTTCTTT
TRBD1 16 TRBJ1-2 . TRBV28 CASSGDSGQGRGGYTF TGTGCCAGCTCGGGCGACTCCGGACAGGGTCGTGGAGGCTACACCTTC
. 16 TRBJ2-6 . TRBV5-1 CASSLVEGAGANVLTF TGCGCCAGCAGCCTTGTAGAGGGGGCTGGGGCCAACGTCCTGACTTTC
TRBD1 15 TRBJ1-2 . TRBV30 CAWSQGTGGEEGYTF TGTGCCTGGAGCCAGGGGACAGGGGGCGAGGAAGGCTACACCTTC
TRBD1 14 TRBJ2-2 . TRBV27 CASSLGQGVGELFF TGTGCCAGCAGTTTAGGACAGGGTGTCGGGGAGCTGTTTTTT
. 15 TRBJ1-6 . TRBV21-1 CARGDNTGRYSPLHF TGTGCCAGGGGGGACAACACAGGAAGATATTCACCCCTCCACTTT
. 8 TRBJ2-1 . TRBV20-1 CSAYEQFF TGCAGTGCCTATGAGCAGTTCTTC
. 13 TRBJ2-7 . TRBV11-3 CASSFGEAYEQYF TGTGCCAGCAGCTTCGGCGAGGCCTACGAGCAGTACTTC
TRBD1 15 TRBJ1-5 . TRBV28 CASSIAGGRDQPQHF TGTGCCAGCAGCATCGCAGGGGGTCGGGATCAGCCCCAGCATTTT
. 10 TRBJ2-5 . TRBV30 CAWNAETQYF TGTGCCTGGAACGCGGAGACCCAGTACTTC
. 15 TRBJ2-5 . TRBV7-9 CASNNPVPSVETQYF TGTGCCAGCAACAACCCCGTGCCTAGCGTAGAGACCCAGTACTTC
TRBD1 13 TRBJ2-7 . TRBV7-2 CASKTGGSYEQYF TGTGCCAGTAAGACAGGGGGCTCCTACGAGCAGTACTTC
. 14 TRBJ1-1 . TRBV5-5 CASRAGTTLTEAFF TGTGCCAGCAGGGCCGGGACAACCCTCACTGAAGCTTTCTTT
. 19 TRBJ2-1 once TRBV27 CASSREGGSYKVKYNEQFF TGTGCCAGCAGTCGGGAAGGAGGGTCCTATAAAGTGAAGTACAATGAGCAGTTCTTC
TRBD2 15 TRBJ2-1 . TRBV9 CASSVESSGSGEQFF TGTGCCAGCAGCGTAGAATCTAGCGGGAGCGGTGAGCAGTTCTTC
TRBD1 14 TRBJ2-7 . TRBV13 CASSPGTGPYEQYF TGTGCCAGCAGCCCAGGGACAGGGCCCTACGAGCAGTACTTC
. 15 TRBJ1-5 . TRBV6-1 CASSEGGNSNQPQHF TGTGCCAGCAGTGAGGGGGGTAATAGCAATCAGCCCCAGCATTTT
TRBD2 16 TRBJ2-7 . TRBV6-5 CASSSQLAGGLYEQYF TGTGCCAGCAGTTCCCAACTAGCGGGAGGTCTCTACGAGCAGTACTTC
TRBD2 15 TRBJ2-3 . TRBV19 CASSPGLAGADTQYF TGTGCCAGTAGTCCAGGACTAGCGGGAGCAGATACGCAGTATTTT
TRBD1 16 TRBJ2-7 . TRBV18 CASSPNRGRGAYEQYF TGTGCCAGCTCACCAAACAGGGGCCGGGGAGCCTACGAGCAGTACTTC
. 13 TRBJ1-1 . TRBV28 CASSLNMNTEAFF TGTGCCAGCAGTTTAAACATGAACACTGAAGCTTTCTTT
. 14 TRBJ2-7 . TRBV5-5 CASSFQGRSYEQYF TGTGCCAGCAGCTTCCAGGGGAGATCCTACGAGCAGTACTTC